These T cell receptor beta chains were read from a single sample in a study of T cell repertoires in cytomegalovirus infection. TCRdb called the reads again in MiXCR, with one record for every CDR3 protein. The sample holds roughly 720,000 distinct CDR3 sequences, less than 40% seen once. The sample was PBMCs. All receptors come from a human donor in good health (CMV status not recorded). Some clones in this sample may be carry-over from other donors' samples. The CDR3 runs from the conserved cysteine through the conserved F or W. A D gene is named only where the DNA matches it firmly. Clone sizes are given selectively: once, few, many, or a class where the clone is expanded.

CDR3 length | clone size | J gene | D gene | V gene | CDR3 protein | CDR3 DNA
18 | few | TRBJ1-3 | . | TRBV28 | CASSPYLRQARTGNTIYF | TGTGCCAGCAGTCCCTACCTACGACAGGCCCGGACTGGAAACACCATATATTTT
12 | . | TRBJ2-2 | TRBD1 | TRBV6-4 | CATRGHTGELFF | TGTGCCACCAGGGGGCACACCGGGGAGCTGTTTTTT
15 | . | TRBJ2-3 | . | TRBV4-1 | CASSQGGSWGDTQYF | TGCGCCAGCAGCCAAGGGGGCAGTTGGGGGGATACGCAGTATTTT
14 | . | TRBJ2-5 | . | TRBV6-8 | CASSFGPSQETQYF | TGTGCCAGCAGTTTCGGTCCGAGTCAAGAGACCCAGTACTTC
16 | few | TRBJ2-5 | . | TRBV7-2 | CASSLALRDIQETQYF | TGTGCCAGCAGCTTAGCGCTAAGGGATATCCAAGAGACCCAGTACTTC
15 | . | TRBJ2-1 | TRBD2 | TRBV28 | CASSPLAGVNNEQFF | TGTGCCAGCAGTCCTCTAGCGGGCGTAAACAATGAGCAGTTCTTC
14 | few | TRBJ2-1 | TRBD1 | TRBV5-1 | CASSFPGTANEQFF | TGCGCCAGCAGCTTCCCCGGGACAGCTAATGAGCAGTTCTTC
12 | once | TRBJ2-7 | . | TRBV20-1 | CSAERVSYEQYF | TGCAGTGCTGAACGGGTCTCCTACGAGCAGTACTTC
12 | . | TRBJ1-2 | . | TRBV6-1 | CASLGSGYGCTF | TGTGCCAGCCTGGGGAGCGGCTATGGCTGCACCTTC
14 | . | TRBJ1-1 | . | TRBV2 | CASSEPGSNTEAFF | TGTGCCAGCAGTGAACCAGGGTCGAACACTGAAGCTTTCTTT
16 | . | TRBJ2-1 | TRBD1 | TRBV29-1 | CSVEALQGASYNEQFF | TGCAGCGTTGAGGCCCTACAGGGGGCGTCTTACAATGAGCAGTTCTTC
13 | . | TRBJ2-1 | . | TRBV7-6 | CASSSDSVGEQFF | TGTGCCAGCAGCTCGGACTCGGTGGGTGAGCAGTTCTTC
15 | . | TRBJ2-7 | TRBD2 | TRBV14 | CASSQGPRGIDEQYF | TGTGCCAGCAGCCAAGGGCCGCGGGGGATCGACGAGCAGTACTTC
17 | . | TRBJ2-1 | TRBD1 | TRBV6-5 | CASSYTRDSAMSNEQFF | TGTGCCAGCAGTTATACCCGGGACAGCGCAATGTCCAATGAGCAGTTCTTC
16 | few | TRBJ1-5 | . | TRBV28 | CASSLRGGAGHPPQHF | TGTGCCAGCAGTTTACGGGGGGGCGCGGGCCACCCGCCCCAGCATTTT
13 | . | TRBJ2-2 | . | TRBV5-1 | CASRTVNNGELFF | TGCGCCAGCAGGACGGTGAACAACGGGGAGCTGTTTTTT
17 | few | TRBJ2-5 | . | TRBV4-1 | CASSPQYLEGAQETQYF | TGCGCCAGCAGCCCTCAATACCTGGAGGGGGCCCAAGAGACCCAGTACTTC
17 | many | TRBJ1-5 | . | TRBV7-8 | CASSAPRQPYSNQPQHF | TGTGCCAGCAGCGCGCCCCGACAGCCTTATAGCAATCAGCCCCAGCATTTT
13 | . | TRBJ2-7 | . | TRBV7-2 | CASSTLPYYEHDF | TGTGCCAGCAGTACCCTCCCCTACTACGAGCATGACTTC
15 | few | TRBJ1-6 | . | TRBV7-9 | CASSSREVPNSPLHF | TGTGCCAGCAGCTCCCGGGAGGTCCCTAATTCACCCCTCCACTTT
12 | . | TRBJ2-5 | . | TRBV29-1 | CSVRMVGETQYF | TGCAGCGTACGGATGGTCGGAGAGACCCAGTACTTC
14 | . | TRBJ1-2 | TRBD1 | TRBV27 | CASSLGTGVFGYTF | TGTGCCAGCAGTCTGGGGACAGGGGTTTTTGGCTACACCTTC
13 | few | TRBJ2-7 | . | TRBV6-1 | CASSRTDVGEQYF | TGTGCCAGCAGTCGGACAGACGTCGGCGAGCAGTACTTC
18 | few | TRBJ2-3 | TRBD2 | TRBV24-1 | CATSDLEAGGLSTDTQYF | TGTGCCACCAGTGATTTGGAGGCGGGGGGCCTCAGCACAGATACGCAGTATTTT
15 | few | TRBJ2-7 | TRBD2 | TRBV12-3/TRBV12-4 | CASSLLAGTAYEQYF | TGTGCCAGCAGTCTCTTAGCGGGGACTGCCTACGAGCAGTACTTC
14 | few | TRBJ2-1 | . | TRBV14 | CASSQHSSYNEQFF | TGTGCCAGCAGCCAGCATAGCTCCTACAATGAGCAGTTCTTC
17 | . | TRBJ1-1 | . | TRBV11-2 | CASSLTFPRGMNTEAFF | TGTGCCAGCAGCTTAACCTTCCCGCGGGGGATGAACACTGAAGCTTTCTTT
16 | few | TRBJ2-5 | TRBD2 | TRBV7-6 | CASSPSSGRAGETQYF | TGTGCCAGCAGCCCCAGTAGCGGGAGGGCGGGGGAGACCCAGTACTTC
12 | few | TRBJ1-5 | . | TRBV20-1 | CSAANSNQPQHF | TGCAGTGCCGCAAACAGCAATCAGCCCCAGCATTTT
12 | . | TRBJ2-1 | . | TRBV6-6 | CDSSYPITEQFF | TGTGACAGCAGTTACCCCATCACTGAGCAGTTCTTC
15 | . | TRBJ2-3 | . | TRBV6-5 | CASSYSRPSGDTQYF | TGTGCCAGCAGTTACTCAAGACCCAGCGGAGATACGCAGTATTTT
16 | . | TRBJ2-5 | . | TRBV6-1 | CASRGGRDYGPETQYF | TGTGCCAGCAGGGGAGGAAGGGATTATGGCCCCGAGACCCAGTACTTC
17 | many | TRBJ2-7 | TRBD1 | TRBV20-1 | CSARPSSGTGRKNEQYF | TGCAGTGCTAGACCGAGTTCAGGGACAGGGAGAAAGAACGAGCAGTACTTC
15 | many | TRBJ1-4 | . | TRBV7-2 | CASSLGGAGDEKLFF | TGTGCCAGCAGCTTAGGGGGGGCTGGTGATGAAAAACTGTTTTTT
11 | . | TRBJ1-2 | TRBD1 | TRBV7-9 | CASSIPQGYTF | TGTGCCAGCAGCATCCCACAGGGGTACACCTTC
14 | few | TRBJ2-7 | . | TRBV27 | CASSLSASAGEQYF | TGTGCCAGCAGTTTATCGGCCAGCGCGGGGGAGCAGTACTTC
13 | . | TRBJ1-1 | . | TRBV12-3/TRBV12-4 | CASNQGGNTEAFF | TGTGCCAGCAACCAGGGAGGGAACACTGAAGCTTTCTTT
17 | . | TRBJ2-2 | TRBD1 | TRBV11-2 | CASSLESPGGNTGELFF | TGTGCCAGCAGCTTAGAGTCCCCAGGGGGGAACACCGGGGAGCTGTTTTTT
15 | many | TRBJ1-5 | . | TRBV4-1 | CASSQDGSDNQPQHF | TGCGCCAGCAGCCAAGATGGGTCGGACAATCAGCCCCAGCATTTT
15 | . | TRBJ2-2 | TRBD1 | TRBV27 | CASLTIGQGDGELFF | TGTGCCAGCCTTACCATTGGACAGGGTGACGGGGAGCTGTTTTTT
12 | few | TRBJ2-3 | . | TRBV20-1 | CSARGSTDTQYF | TGCAGTGCAAGAGGGTCCACAGATACGCAGTATTTT
15 | few | TRBJ2-7 | . | TRBV6-2/TRBV6-3 | CASSVSGILSYEQYF | TGTGCCAGCAGCGTATCAGGGATCCTCTCCTACGAGCAGTACTTC
15 | once | TRBJ2-7 | TRBD1 | TRBV6-2/TRBV6-3 | CATSPRPTGTYEQYF | TGTGCCACCAGTCCCAGGCCGACAGGGACCTACGAGCAGTACTTC
15 | few | TRBJ2-3 | TRBD2 | TRBV7-9 | CASSFSRGATDTQYF | TGTGCCAGCAGCTTCTCGCGGGGGGCCACGGATACGCAGTATTTT
16 | many | TRBJ2-2 | TRBD2 | TRBV5-5 | CASSGGSGKNTGELFF | TGTGCCAGCAGCGGCGGCAGCGGGAAGAACACCGGGGAGCTGTTTTTT
15 | many | TRBJ2-1 | . | TRBV7-2 | CASSPPGRTYNEQFF | TGTGCCAGCAGTCCTCCGGGACGTACGTACAATGAGCAGTTCTTC
14 | few | TRBJ2-1 | . | TRBV29-1 | CSVEKGKTYNEQFF | TGCAGCGTTGAAAAGGGGAAAACCTACAATGAGCAGTTCTTC
11 | . | TRBJ1-1 | TRBD1 | TRBV29-1 | CSGGGGGNAFF | TGCAGCGGGGGCGGAGGGGGCAATGCTTTCTTT